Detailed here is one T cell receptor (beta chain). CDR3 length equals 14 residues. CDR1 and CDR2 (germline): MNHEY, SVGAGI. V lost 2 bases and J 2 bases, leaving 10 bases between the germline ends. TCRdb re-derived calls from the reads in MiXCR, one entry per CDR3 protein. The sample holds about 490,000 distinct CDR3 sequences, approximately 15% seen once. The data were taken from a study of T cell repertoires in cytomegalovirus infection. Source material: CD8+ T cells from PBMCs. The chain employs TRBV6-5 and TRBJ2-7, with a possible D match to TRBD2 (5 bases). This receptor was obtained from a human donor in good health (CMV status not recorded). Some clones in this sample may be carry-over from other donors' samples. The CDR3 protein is CASSYGRAPYEQYF. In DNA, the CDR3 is TGTGCCAGCAGTTACGGGCGGGCCCCCTACGAGCAGTACTTC.